This T cell receptor beta chain derives from a study of blood T cell repertoires in COVID-19. Study background: There were acute and convalescent COVID-19 samples, and they came from the United States, Italy and Spain.

This clone has only one observation. With V trimmed by 7 bases and J by 8 bases, 5 bases remained unmatched. The CDR3 is 12 residues long. The germline gives CDR1 SGHRS, CDR2 YFSETQ. Authors' analysis steps: By means of reference gene primer amplification, nucleated cell counts were estimated. Clones were read by immunoSEQ multiplex PCR, and TCRdb kept only the in-frame ones, dropping some. The D gene and trimming were derived from the DNA, and the V and J assignments and clone size from that table. The table lists 15,000 or so clones, around 89% of them singletons. The chain couples TRBV5-1 to TRBJ2-4; TRBD2 agrees at 8 bases. The sample taken for sequencing was peripheral blood. This sequence was found in a man between 50 and 59 years old with active COVID-19. The CDR3, as DNA: TGCGCCAGCCGCTCCGGGGGGGACATTCAGTACTTC. This encodes CASRSGGDIQYF.